This TCR beta chain stems from a study of shared clonotypes between healthy human individuals. Background on the study: CD4 naive and memory got three plates each, CD8 naive two, CD8 memory one. Study-level points and caveats: When naive CD4 clonotypes were compared across a few donors, 5% to 5.5% were shared.

The CDR3 loop spans 14 amino acids. Looked up from germline, CDR1 is SGHKS and CDR2 is YYEKEE (reference sequence). The V end was cut by 4 bases, the J end by 2 bases, with 12 bases between. The method was immunoSEQ multiplex PCR; TCRdb's version includes in-frame clones alone and lacks a portion of them. The sample has hundreds of thousands of clones, approximately 74% seen once. Points on this clone: Its antigen is unknown.

The TCR sequence derives from a woman under 40 in good health. Sequencing was performed on memory CD4+ T cells sorted from blood. Stated subset: CD45RA-negative fraction. The chain carries TRBV5-5 and TRBJ1-2; D remains unclear. The CDR3 bases are TGTGCCAGCAGCCCTGGCGCGGGAAACTATGGCTACACCTTC. Protein: CASSPGAGNYGYTF.